This passage covers 16 T cell receptor beta chains from one sample sequenced in a study of ipilimumab plus nivolumab after autologous stem cell transplantation. Method: immunoSEQ multiplex PCR; TCRdb's copy keeps in-frame clones and lacks some. Of fewer than 30,000 clones listed, about 86% were seen once; the top ten hold 4% to 6%. The starting material was PBMCs, obtained in a trial of ipilimumab plus nivolumab as post-transplant consolidation. The origin of the receptors is a male donor with diffuse large B-cell lymphoma.

This clone came up once. The gene calls are TRBV19 and TRBJ1-5, with D uncertain. V lost 5 bases and J lost 5, with 13 bases in between. In germline, CDR1 is LNHDA, CDR2 SQIVND (reference sequence). The CDR3 runs to 14 residues. CDR3 sequence (DNA): TGTGCCAGTAGTCTTAAGGCAGGAGATCAGCCCCAGCATTTT. Its translation: CASSLKAGDQPQHF.

The CDR3 DNA reads as TGTGCCAGCACCCCGAGGGGGAGGGGCACCGGGGAGCTGTTTTTT. Its translation: CASTPRGRGTGELFF. The rearrangement uses TRBV7-2 and TRBJ2-2; D is possibly TRBD2 (7 bases). The CDR3 loop spans 15 amino acids. With 7 bases removed from V and 4 bases from J, the gap between germline ends came to 16 bases. Germline CDR1 is SGHTA and CDR2 is FQGNSA.

The chain is built from TRBV18 and TRBJ1-1; D gene unclear. This CDR3 is built from 13 residues. Germline CDR1 KGHSH, CDR2 LQKENI. Trimming pared 2 bases from V and 9 bases from J, leaving 13 bases between. The CDR3 loop is CASSPDQEAKAFF. In DNA form, the CDR3 reads TGTGCCAGCTCACCAGACCAGGAAGCTAAAGCTTTCTTT.

The rearrangement joins TRBV5-6 to TRBJ2-5, with D possibly TRBD2 on 6 matching bases. Germline V gene data show CDR1 as SGHDT and CDR2 as YYEEEE. The V end lost 4 bases, the J end lost 4 bases, and 11 bases lay between the germline ends. This CDR3 has 13 amino acids. The CDR3 sequence is CASSPLRGETQYF. In nucleotides, the CDR3 is TGTGCCAGCAGCCCGCTGCGGGGAGAGACCCAGTACTTC. Variable domain in full (rest from reference TRBV5-6 and TRBJ2-5): DAGVTQSPTHLIKTRGQQVTLRCSPKSGHDTVSWYQQALGQGPQFIFQYYEEEERQRGNFPDRFSGHQFPNYSSELNVNALLLGDSALYLCASSPLRGETQYFGPGTRLLVL.

The chain carries TRBV6-5 and TRBJ1-6; D gene uncertain. The CDR3 consists of 12 residues. V dropped 6 bases and J dropped 9 bases, with 9 bases sitting between them. Germline CDR1 is MNHEY and CDR2 is SVGAGI. The CDR3 spells CASSEGTSPLHF. The CDR3 nucleotides are TGTGCCAGCAGCGAAGGAACTTCACCCCTCCACTTT.

This clone was picked up one time. This chain's CDR3 is CASSPRNEQFF. In DNA form, the CDR3 reads TGTGCCAGCAGCCCTCGCAATGAGCAGTTCTTC. The rearrangement joins TRBV6-1 to TRBJ2-1; D call uncertain. From germline, CDR1 is MNHNS and CDR2 SASEGT. The CDR3 loop spans 11 amino acids. Trimming shortened V by 6 bases and J by 6 bases, and 6 bases separated the two germline ends.

This clone was observed once. The chain has TRBV15 and TRBJ1-4; D may be TRBD1 (5 bases). Germline V gives CDR1 LNHNV, CDR2 YYDKDF (reference sequence). The CDR3 covers 14 residues. The V end was cut by 0 bases, the J end by 8 bases, with 10 bases between. For the CDR3, the DNA is TGTGCCACCAGCAGAGATCGGGGCGCGGAAAAACTGTTTTTT. Its translation: CATSRDRGAEKLFF.

The chain employs TRBV7-6 and TRBJ2-5; unclear D gene. Between the trimmed V and J ends, which lost 5 bases and 3 bases, there was a span of 4 bases. Per germline, CDR1 SGHVS and CDR2 FNYEAQ. The CDR3 spans 11 residues. The CDR3 DNA is TGTGCCAGCAGCCGGAAAGAGACCCAGTACTTC. Translating it yields CASSRKETQYF.

The chain has TRBV4-3 and TRBJ1-2; TRBD1 matches 7 bases. Per the germline V gene, CDR1 is LGHNA and CDR2 is YSLEER. Trimming at V came to 4 bases and at J to 1 base, leaving 3 bases not matched to a gene. This CDR3 comprises 14 residues. The CDR3 loop is CASSPGQYNYGYTF. DNA for the CDR3: TGCGCCAGCAGCCCGGGACAGTATAACTATGGCTACACCTTC.

This clone occurred once. The chain has TRBV4-1 and TRBJ2-7, with a weak D call TRBD2 (7 bases). This CDR3 has 15 residues. The V and J ends lost 1 base and 5 bases respectively, with 15 bases between them. Germline CDR1 is MGHRA and CDR2 is YSYEKL. Here the CDR3 reads CASSQGGGRVNEQYF. Here the CDR3 DNA reads TGCGCCAGCAGCCAAGGGGGGGGCAGGGTGAACGAGCAGTACTTC.

V usage is TRBV6-5 and J usage is TRBJ1-6; possible D gene TRBD1, 6 bases. The CDR3 spans 15 residues. V gave up 6 bases and J gave up 2 bases, with 11 bases separating them. Germline-derived CDR1 and CDR2 are MNHEY and SVGAGI. The CDR3 spells CASSPTGPYNSPLHF. The DNA for the CDR3 is TGTGCCAGCAGCCCCACAGGGCCCTATAATTCACCCCTCCACTTT.

J is TRBJ2-7 and V is TRBV7-2; D ambiguous. Trimming pared 8 bases from V and 3 bases from J, leaving 5 bases between. Germline V lookup: CDR1 SGHTA, CDR2 FQGNSA. The CDR3 runs 10 residues. Here the CDR3 DNA reads TGTGCCAGCGGGGACTACGAGCAGTACTTC. Its translation: CASGDYEQYF.

V usage is TRBV15 and J usage is TRBJ1-6; 7 positions agree with TRBD1. CDR3 length: 16 residues. The V gene end was trimmed by 0 bases and the J gene end by 7 bases; junction bases not matched to a gene: 6. Per germline, CDR1 LNHNV and CDR2 YYDKDF (reference sequence). The CDR3 bases are TGTGCCACCAGCAGAGATTCGGCAGGGGGAAATTCACCCCTCCACTTT. Its translation: CATSRDSAGGNSPLHF.

The chain carries TRBV2 and TRBJ2-7, with 8 bases that match TRBD2. V dropped 9 bases and J dropped 9; count of bases not matched to a gene: 7. CDR3 length: 11 residues. Looked up from germline, CDR1 is SNHLY and CDR2 is FYNNEI. DNA for the CDR3: TGTGCCAGTCGGGGGGGTGGAAGGCAGTACTTC. The encoded protein is CASRGGGRQYF.

The chain couples TRBV6-1 to TRBJ2-5, with unresolved D. The CDR3 has 13 residues. The V gene lost 2 bases and the J gene lost 5 bases, with 9 bases spanning the gap. The germline CDR1 and CDR2 sequences are MNHNS and SASEGT. CDR3 region: CASSESPWETQYF. In DNA form, the CDR3 reads TGTGCCAGCAGTGAAAGTCCTTGGGAGACCCAGTACTTC.

Points on this clone: Germline is not matched at one junction end, which may reflect a read error. The sample has other DNA sequences that encode this CDR3 too. The V and J genes are TRBV9 and TRBJ1-1; TRBD1 is a possible D gene (5 bases). The germline V gene encodes CDR1 SGDLS and CDR2 YYNGEE. The CDR3 is 14 residues long. The DNA of the CDR3 is TGTGCCAGCAGCGTAGCAGGGATGAATGCTGAAGCCTTCTTT. This codes for CASSVAGMNAEAFF.